These T cell receptor beta chains were read from a single sample in a study of CD8+ T cells in alopecia areata. Some clones are missing from TCRdb's copy, which holds only in-frame ones; the method was immunoSEQ multiplex PCR. The sample yields tens of thousands of clones, 46% seen once. Here the sequenced sample was CD8+ T cells sorted from blood, taken at roughly week 36, from a patient treated with tofacitinib. These receptors originate from a human donor with alopecia areata. CDR3s leave out the opening cysteine and the closing phenylalanine or tryptophan.

CDR3: AWMTAYNEQF; V: TRBV30; J: TRBJ2-1
CDR3: ATSRAPAGGPGEQY; V: TRBV15; J: TRBJ2-7
CDR3: ASSGPAEETQY; V: TRBV9; J: TRBJ2-5
CDR3: ASSEAGDTGELF; V: TRBV6-1; J: TRBJ2-2
CDR3: ASKTRPGLNTGELF; V: TRBV4-2; J: TRBJ2-2
CDR3: ASSTSLTSGSNQETQY; V: TRBV9; J: TRBJ2-5
CDR3: ASSLAPGRTWGNTEAF; V: TRBV5-1; J: TRBJ1-1
CDR3: ASSLDSNQETQY; V: TRBV7-9; J: TRBJ2-5
CDR3: ATSRDRAGAANEQF; V: TRBV15; J: TRBJ2-1
CDR3: SVAQGTYEQY; V: TRBV29-1; J: TRBJ2-7
CDR3: SVDFPTSYNEQF; V: TRBV29-1; J: TRBJ2-1
CDR3: ASSQGASGTDNEQF; V: TRBV10-2; J: TRBJ2-1
CDR3: ASSLPRAGGGDEQY; V: TRBV7-2; J: TRBJ2-7
CDR3: ASSVGTGIEQY; V: TRBV5-1; J: TRBJ2-7
CDR3: SVEWGQSYEQY; V: TRBV29-1; J: TRBJ2-7
CDR3: ASSSRGVYGYT; V: TRBV2; J: TRBJ1-2
CDR3: ASSRGQNSYEQY; V: TRBV9; J: TRBJ2-7
CDR3: SDGTGEF; V: TRBV29-1; J: TRBJ2-1
CDR3: ASSPTPGFQETQY; V: TRBV9; J: TRBJ2-5
CDR3: ASSWAEGTEAF; V: TRBV5-1; J: TRBJ1-1
CDR3: ASSDDATKQF; V: TRBV2; J: TRBJ2-1
CDR3: ASSVGTQETQY; V: TRBV9; J: TRBJ2-5
CDR3: ASSIGRGPGQPQH; V: TRBV19; J: TRBJ1-5
CDR3: ASSYRTPAADYEQY; V: TRBV5-1; J: TRBJ2-7